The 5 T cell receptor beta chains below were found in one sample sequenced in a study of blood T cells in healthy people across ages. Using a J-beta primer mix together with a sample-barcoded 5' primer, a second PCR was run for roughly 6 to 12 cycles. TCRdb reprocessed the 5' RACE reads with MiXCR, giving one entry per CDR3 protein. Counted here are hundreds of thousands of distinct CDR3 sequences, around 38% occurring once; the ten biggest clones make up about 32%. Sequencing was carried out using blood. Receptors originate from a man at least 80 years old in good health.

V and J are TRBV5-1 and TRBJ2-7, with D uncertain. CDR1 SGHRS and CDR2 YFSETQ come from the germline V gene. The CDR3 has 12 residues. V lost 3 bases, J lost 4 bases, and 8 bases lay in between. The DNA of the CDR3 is TGCGCCAGCAGCTCAACAGAGTACGAGCAGTACTTC. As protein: CASSSTEYEQYF. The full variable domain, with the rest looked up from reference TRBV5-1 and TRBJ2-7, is KAGVTQTPRYLIKTRGQQVTLSCSPISGHRSVSWYQQTPGQGLQFLFEYFSETQRNKGNFPGRFSGRQFSNSRSEMNVSTLELGDSALYLCASSSTEYEQYFGPGTRLTVT.

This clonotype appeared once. Here the CDR3 reads CASSEISGGRTDTQYF. In DNA, the CDR3 is TGTGCCAGCAGTGAAATTAGCGGGGGACGCACAGATACGCAGTATTTT. The chain uses TRBV2 and TRBJ2-3, with TRBD2 matching 9 bases. J lost 1 base, V lost 2 bases, and 4 bases had no gene match. Germline V gene data show CDR1 as SNHLY and CDR2 as FYNNEI. This CDR3 is built from 16 residues. Supplemented by reference TRBV2 and TRBJ2-3, the full variable domain reads EPEVTQTPSHQVTQMGQEVILRCVPISNHLYFYWYRQILGQKVEFLVSFYNNEISEKSEIFDDQFSVERPDGSNFTLKIRSTKLEDSAMYFCASSEISGGRTDTQYFGPGTRLTVL.

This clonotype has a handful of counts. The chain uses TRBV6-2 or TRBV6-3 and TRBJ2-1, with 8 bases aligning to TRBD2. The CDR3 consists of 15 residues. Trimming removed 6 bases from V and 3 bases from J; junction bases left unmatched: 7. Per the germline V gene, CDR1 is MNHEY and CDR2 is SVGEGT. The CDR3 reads CASRTAGEGYNEQFF. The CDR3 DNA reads TGTGCCAGCAGAACAGCGGGAGAAGGCTACAATGAGCAGTTCTTC.

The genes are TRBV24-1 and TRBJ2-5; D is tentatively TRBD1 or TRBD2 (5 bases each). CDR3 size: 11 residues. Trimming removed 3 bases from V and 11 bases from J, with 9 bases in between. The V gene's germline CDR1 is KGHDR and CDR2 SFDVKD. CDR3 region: CATSDIGEQYF. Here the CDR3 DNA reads TGTGCCACCAGTGATATAGGGGAGCAGTACTTC.

The CDR3 loop reads CASSLGQGNTIYF. The CDR3 DNA reads as TGTGCCAGCAGCTTAGGACAGGGAAACACCATATATTTT. J is TRBJ1-3 and V is TRBV7-9; maybe TRBD1 (5 bases). The germline gives CDR1 SEHNR, CDR2 FQNEAQ (reference sequence). CDR3 length equals 13 residues. V dropped 1 base and J dropped 4 bases, with 5 bases sitting between them. Together with reference TRBV7-9 and TRBJ1-3, the CDR3 gives the full variable domain: DTGVSQNPRHKITKRGQNVTFRCDPISEHNRLYWYRQTLGQGPEFLTYFQNEAQLEKSRLLSDRFSAERPKGSFSTLEIQRTEQGDSAMYLCASSLGQGNTIYFGEGSWLTVV.